This T cell receptor (beta chain) was sequenced in a study of cytomegalovirus exposure and HLA in healthy donors. Unrecorded immune exposure was likely among donors, who were nominally healthy when sampled. The PCR was carried out with 60 Vbeta primers and 13 Jbeta primers. Libraries were prepared by immunoSEQ multiplex PCR; TCRdb keeps only in-frame clonotypes and omits some of them. This repertoire shows 180,000 or so clones, 9.5% found once; its top ten account for 1% to 1.5%. General study results and limits: Of the V segments, some could not be distinguished, including TRBV6-2 and TRBV6-3, and were excluded. Sequencing probably produced one cluster of sequence variants that were highly shared.

CDR1 is SGHNT and CDR2 is YYREEE in the germline V gene (reference sequence). CDR3 length: 15 amino acids. Germline trimming cut 3 bases from V and 0 bases from J; bases unmatched to any gene: 6. In regard to this clone: Its target is not known.

The receptor was isolated from a woman in her thirties in good health and CMV-seropositive. The specimen sequenced was PBMCs. The rearrangement links TRBV5-4 to TRBJ2-7, with 7 bases matching TRBD1. The CDR3, as DNA: TGTGCCAGCAGCTGGGGGTGGGACAGCTCCTACGAGCAGTACTTC. Protein: CASSWGWDSSYEQYF.